This passage covers 25 T cell receptor beta chains from one sample sequenced in a study of blood T cell repertoires in COVID-19. Some clones are missing from TCRdb's copy, which holds only in-frame ones; the method was immunoSEQ multiplex PCR. The sample shows over 150,000 clones, around 83% of them seen only once. Sequenced input: peripheral blood. Receptors originate from a woman aged 55-70 years with COVID-19, enrolled during active disease.

V is TRBV30 and J is TRBJ1-2; a weak D match, TRBD1 (6 bases). This CDR3 spans 15 amino acids. Trimming took 1 base from V and 4 from J, leaving 16 bases between them. Germline V gives CDR1 GTSNPN, CDR2 SVGIG (reference sequence). As DNA, the CDR3 is TGTGCCTGGAGTGCTGACAGGTACCCCCTCTATGGCTACACCTTC. Translating it yields CAWSADRYPLYGYTF.

V is TRBV10-3 and J is TRBJ1-5; 8 nucleotides line up with TRBD1. Trimming removed 6 bases from V and 5 bases from J; junction bases left unmatched: 9. Germline loops: CDR1 ENHRY, CDR2 SYGVKD. This CDR3 is built from 15 residues. The CDR3 bases are TGTGCCATCAGGACCGGGACAGGCGTCGATCAGCCCCAGCATTTT. This codes for CAIRTGTGVDQPQHF.

This clone appeared a few times. The rearrangement joins TRBV4-1 to TRBJ1-5; the D is unclear. The CDR3 loop spans 13 amino acids. Trimming pared 0 bases from V and 7 bases from J, leaving 7 bases between. Germline V gene data show CDR1 as MGHRA and CDR2 as YSYEKL. The CDR3 DNA reads TGCGCCAGCAGCCAAGATCTACGGCAGCCCCAGCATTTT. This sequence encodes CASSQDLRQPQHF.

The chain links TRBV6-6 to TRBJ1-6, with TRBD1 matching 8 bases. With 0 bases clipped from V and 6 bases from J, the junction kept 4 bases outside the gene matches. Germline lookup yields CDR1 MNHNY and CDR2 SVGAGI (reference sequence). This CDR3 has 16 amino acids. CDR3 nucleotides: TGTGCCAGCAGTTACTCGGCCGGACAGGGTAATTCACCCCTCCACTTT. This gives the protein CASSYSAGQGNSPLHF.

The chain joins TRBV6-2 or TRBV6-3 to TRBJ2-2; 8 positions agree with TRBD1. This CDR3 has 16 amino acids. The junction had 7 bases not matched to a gene; V was cut back by 0 bases and J by 7 bases. Germline loops: CDR1 MNHEY, CDR2 SVGEGT. CDR3 amino acids: CASSYSTGASFGELFF. DNA of the CDR3: TGTGCCAGCAGTTACTCGACAGGGGCTTCTTTCGGGGAGCTGTTTTTT.

The chain is built from TRBV12-5 and TRBJ2-1, with D perhaps matching TRBD1 (5 bases). This CDR3 region has 16 residues. CDR1 is LGHNT and CDR2 is FRNRAP in the germline V gene. Trimming cost V 0 bases and J 8 bases, with 17 bases left between them. Written as DNA, the CDR3 is TGTGCTAGTGGTTTGGTACTTAGGGGCCCCCGCGATGAGCAGTTCTTC. This gives the protein CASGLVLRGPRDEQFF.

This chain's CDR3 is CASSLQGGWTDTQYF. The CDR3 DNA follows: TGTGCCAGCAGCTTGCAGGGAGGATGGACAGATACGCAGTATTTT. The genes are TRBV5-8 and TRBJ2-3, with a tentative D call TRBD2 (6 bases). Trimming removed 1 base at V and 3 bases at J, with 12 bases between. The CDR3 is 15 residues long. Germline V gene sequence: CDR1 SGHTS, CDR2 YDEGEE. The full variable domain, in which reference TRBV5-8 and TRBJ2-3 provide the parts outside the CDR3, is EAGVTQSPTHLIKTRGQQATLRCSPISGHTSVYWYQQALGLGLQFLLWYDEGEERNRGNFPPRFSGRQFPNYSSELNVNALELEDSALYLCASSLQGGWTDTQYFGPGTRLTVL.

This chain links TRBV5-5 with TRBJ2-7; TRBD1 agrees at 9 bases. V dropped 7 bases and J dropped 4; count of bases not matched to a gene: 12. Germline V gene data show CDR1 as SGHKS and CDR2 as YYEKEE (reference sequence). This CDR3 region has 15 residues. CDR3: CASGAGTGSIYEQYV. CDR3 nucleotide sequence: TGTGCCAGCGGGGCCGGGACAGGGTCTATATACGAGCAGTACGTC.

This clone appeared once. The V and J genes are TRBV2 and TRBJ1-1, with 11 positions matching TRBD1. Germline V CDR1 and CDR2: SNHLY, FYNNEI. The V segment lost 6 bases and the J segment 6 bases; nucleotides outside the gene matches: 6. The CDR3 is made up of 14 amino acids. The CDR3 region is CASRGQGELSEAFF. CDR3 bases: TGTGCCAGCAGGGGACAGGGGGAGTTATCTGAAGCTTTCTTT.

In regard to this clone: Other DNA sequences within the sample encode an identical CDR3. The gene calls are TRBV24-1 and TRBJ1-2; 7 bases agree with TRBD1. Trimming removed 3 bases from V and 2 bases from J; junction bases left unmatched: 2. The CDR3 contains 14 residues. Germline V gene lookup returns CDR1 KGHDR and CDR2 SFDVKD. CDR3 in amino acids: CATSDPTGNYGYTF. CDR3 coding DNA: TGTGCCACCAGTGATCCGACAGGGAACTATGGCTACACCTTC.

This chain joins TRBV5-8 and TRBJ2-3; TRBD2 aligns across 8 bases. With 5 bases clipped from V and 0 bases from J, the junction kept 5 bases outside the gene matches. Germline CDR1 SGHTS, CDR2 YDEGEE. This CDR3 is 15 amino acids long. CDR3 sequence reads: CASSSAGASTDTQYF. The CDR3 DNA sequence: TGTGCCAGCAGTTCAGCGGGGGCTAGCACAGATACGCAGTATTTT.

J is TRBJ1-1 and V is TRBV29-1; D might be TRBD1 (6 bases). The germline gives CDR1 SQVTM, CDR2 ANQGSEA. The ends were cut back, 5 bases at V and 0 bases at J, with 13 bases in the middle. The CDR3 consists of 14 residues. Written as DNA, the CDR3 is TGCAGCGTTCAGCAGGGGAGATTGAACACTGAAGCTTTCTTT. Translated, it gives CSVQQGRLNTEAFF.

The rearrangement uses TRBV29-1 and TRBJ1-1, with 7 bases that match TRBD1. V was clipped by 7 bases and J by 4 bases; unmatched bases: 9. Looked up from germline, CDR1 is SQVTM and CDR2 is ANQGSEA. This CDR3 spans 13 amino acids. CDR3 DNA: TGCAGCGCTTACGGACAGGTGAGCACTGAAGCTTTCTTT. Amino acid sequence: CSAYGQVSTEAFF.

The V and J genes are TRBV6-1 and TRBJ1-1; tentative D call: TRBD1 (5 bases). Trimming shortened V by 1 base and J by 5 bases, and 11 bases separated the two germline ends. Germline V gene lookup returns CDR1 MNHNS and CDR2 SASEGT. The CDR3 has 14 residues. As DNA, the CDR3 is TGTGCCAGCAGTGAAGTGGGGGGAACGACTGAAGCTTTCTTT. Its translation is CASSEVGGTTEAFF.

The V call is TRBV12-3 or TRBV12-4, the J call TRBJ1-2, with 7 nucleotides matching TRBD1. V lost 4 bases, J lost 4 bases, and 3 bases stayed unmatched. This CDR3 contains 13 residues. CDR3 amino acids: CASSSGQFYGYTF. CDR3 nucleotides: TGTGCCAGCAGTTCGGGACAGTTCTATGGCTACACCTTC.

Here the CDR3 reads CASSKDRGGTEAFF. CDR3 DNA sequence: TGTGCCAGCAGTAAGGACAGGGGTGGCACTGAAGCTTTCTTT. V is TRBV6-5 and J is TRBJ1-1; 9 nucleotides line up with TRBD1. The junction had 5 bases not matched to a gene; V was cut back by 5 bases and J by 4 bases. CDR1 is MNHEY, CDR2 SVGAGI, per germline. This CDR3 has 14 amino acids.

The CDR3 protein is CASSSPGFLGAFF. In DNA form, the CDR3 reads TGTGCCAGTAGTTCACCGGGATTTCTTGGAGCTTTCTTT. The rearrangement joins TRBV19 to TRBJ1-1; D not certain. Germline V gives CDR1 LNHDA, CDR2 SQIVND (reference sequence). The CDR3 contains 13 residues. V was clipped by 5 bases and J by 10 bases, with 17 bases between them.

The rearrangement joins TRBV6-5 to TRBJ1-4; D possibly corresponds to TRBD1 (5 bases). Trimming left V 3 bases short and J 5 bases short, with 13 bases between. From germline, CDR1 is MNHEY and CDR2 SVGAGI. CDR3 length: 15 amino acids. The CDR3 loop reads CASSYYSAGNEKLFF. CDR3 sequence (DNA): TGTGCCAGCAGTTATTATTCAGCAGGGAATGAAAAACTGTTTTTT.

As concerns this clone: At the DNA level, this CDR3 is encoded by other sequences in the same sample as well. This chain links TRBV2 with TRBJ1-1; D call uncertain. Germline values: CDR1 SNHLY, CDR2 FYNNEI. V gave up 4 bases and J gave up 5 bases, with 5 bases separating them. The CDR3 sequence is 11 residues long. This CDR3 reads CASSVQTEAFF. The CDR3 DNA follows: TGTGCCAGCAGTGTACAGACTGAAGCTTTCTTT.

The chain couples TRBV5-8 to TRBJ2-7, with 7 bases lining up with TRBD1. V was pared by 5 bases and J by 6 bases, with 2 bases of the junction left unmatched. Germline V gene lookup returns CDR1 SGHTS and CDR2 YDEGEE. The CDR3 loop spans 11 amino acids. The CDR3 DNA is TGTGCCAGCAGGAGGACAGGCGAGCAGTACTTC. Protein product: CASRRTGEQYF.

This chain links TRBV7-8 with TRBJ1-1, with no clear D. Germline-derived CDR1 and CDR2 are SGHVS and FQNEAQ. The length of the CDR3 is 15 residues. V was clipped by 6 bases and J by 4 bases, with 18 bases between them. The CDR3: CASRNAGRTGTEAFF. Here the CDR3 DNA reads TGTGCCAGCAGAAACGCCGGCAGAACGGGCACTGAAGCTTTCTTT.

The V gene is TRBV12-5, the J gene TRBJ1-4; a possible D gene is TRBD1 (6 bases). The CDR3 totals 15 residues. Germline CDR1 is LGHNT and CDR2 is FRNRAP. The V end lost 0 bases, the J end lost 5 bases, and 10 bases lay between the germline ends. The DNA for the CDR3 is TGTGCTAGTGGTTTGGTTCAGGGGCGAAATGAAAAACTGTTTTTT. As protein: CASGLVQGRNEKLFF.

J is TRBJ2-5 and V is TRBV25-1; 7 bases are shared with TRBD2. The CDR3 has 15 amino acids. V shed 0 bases, J shed 4 bases, and the junction held 5 bases outside the gene matches. Germline loops: CDR1 MGHDK, CDR2 SYGVNS. The CDR3 region is CASSEYGGGSETQYF. The CDR3 bases are TGTGCCAGCAGTGAATACGGGGGAGGGTCAGAGACCCAGTACTTC.

The J gene is TRBJ2-7, the V gene TRBV4-1; 14 bases agree with TRBD2. This CDR3 is built from 17 residues. Trimming removed 2 bases from V and 3 bases from J; junction bases left unmatched: 6. CDR1 is MGHRA and CDR2 is YSYEKL in the germline V gene. CDR3 in amino acids: CASSQYPGLAGGYEQYV. The DNA for the CDR3 is TGCGCCAGCAGCCAATACCCAGGACTAGCGGGGGGCTACGAGCAGTACGTC.

The chain employs TRBV12-3 or TRBV12-4 and TRBJ1-6, with TRBD1 matching over 7 bases. This CDR3 has 13 amino acids. V lost 6 bases and J lost 5; bases outside the gene matches: 1. This chain's CDR3 is CASRGQNNSPLHF. The CDR3 bases are TGTGCCAGCAGGGGACAGAATAATTCACCCCTCCACTTT.